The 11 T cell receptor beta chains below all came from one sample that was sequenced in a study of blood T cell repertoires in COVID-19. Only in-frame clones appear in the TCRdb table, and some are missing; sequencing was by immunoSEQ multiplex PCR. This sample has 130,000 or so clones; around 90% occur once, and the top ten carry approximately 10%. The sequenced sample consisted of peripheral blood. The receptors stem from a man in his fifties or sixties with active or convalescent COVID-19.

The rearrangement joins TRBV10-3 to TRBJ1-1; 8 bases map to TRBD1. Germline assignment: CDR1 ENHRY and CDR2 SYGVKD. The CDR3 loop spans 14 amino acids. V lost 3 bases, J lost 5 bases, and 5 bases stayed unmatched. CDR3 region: CAISDRGRHTEAFF. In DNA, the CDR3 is TGTGCCATCAGTGACAGGGGGCGTCATACTGAAGCTTTCTTT.

CDR3 loop: CAWSGDRVSYNEQFF. CDR3 DNA: TGTGCCTGGAGTGGCGACAGGGTCTCCTACAATGAGCAGTTCTTC. The V gene is TRBV30, the J gene TRBJ2-1, with 7 bases that match TRBD1. This CDR3 region has 15 residues. V lost 1 base, J lost 0 bases, and 3 bases stayed unmatched. Germline values: CDR1 GTSNPN, CDR2 SVGIG (reference sequence).

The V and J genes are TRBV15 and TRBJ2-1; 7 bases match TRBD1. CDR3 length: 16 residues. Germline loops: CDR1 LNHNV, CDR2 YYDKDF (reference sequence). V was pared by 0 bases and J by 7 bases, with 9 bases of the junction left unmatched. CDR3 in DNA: TGTGCCACCAGCAGAGATGGTAGACAGGGTAAAAATGAGCAGTTCTTC. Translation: CATSRDGRQGKNEQFF.

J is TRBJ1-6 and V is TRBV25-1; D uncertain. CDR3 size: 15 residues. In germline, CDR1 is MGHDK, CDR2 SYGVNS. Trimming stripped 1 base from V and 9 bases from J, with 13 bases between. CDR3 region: CASSEWEAPGSPLHF. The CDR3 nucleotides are TGTGCCAGCAGTGAATGGGAGGCGCCGGGTTCACCCCTCCACTTT.

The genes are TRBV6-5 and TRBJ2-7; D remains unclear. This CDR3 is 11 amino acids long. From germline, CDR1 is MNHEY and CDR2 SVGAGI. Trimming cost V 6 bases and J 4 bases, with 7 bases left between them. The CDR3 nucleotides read TGTGCCAGCAGGAAACAGTACGAGCAGTACTTC. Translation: CASRKQYEQYF.

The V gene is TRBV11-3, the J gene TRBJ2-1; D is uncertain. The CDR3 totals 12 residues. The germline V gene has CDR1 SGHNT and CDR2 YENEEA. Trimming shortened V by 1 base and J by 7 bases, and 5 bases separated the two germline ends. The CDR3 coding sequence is TGTGCCAGCAGCTTAGCCGGGAATGAGCAGTTCTTC. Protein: CASSLAGNEQFF.

The CDR3 loop reads CASMRHSSETQYF. The CDR3 bases are TGTGCCAGCATGCGACACTCCTCAGAGACCCAGTACTTC. The J gene is TRBJ2-5, the V gene TRBV12-3 or TRBV12-4; D remains unclear. Trimming left V 7 bases short and J 4 bases short, with 13 bases between. The CDR3 contains 13 residues.

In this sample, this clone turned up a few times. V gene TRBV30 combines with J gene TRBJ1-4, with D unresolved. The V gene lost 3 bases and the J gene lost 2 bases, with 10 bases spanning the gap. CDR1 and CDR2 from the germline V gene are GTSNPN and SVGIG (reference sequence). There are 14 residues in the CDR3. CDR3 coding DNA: TGTGCCTGGAGGGACTGGCGGACTAATGAAAAACTGTTTTTT. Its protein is CAWRDWRTNEKLFF.

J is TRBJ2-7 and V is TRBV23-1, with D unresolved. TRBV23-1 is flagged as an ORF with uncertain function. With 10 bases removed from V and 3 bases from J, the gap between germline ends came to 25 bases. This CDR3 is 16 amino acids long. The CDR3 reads CATTPDSSPVLYEQYF. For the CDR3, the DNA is TGCGCCACCACTCCCGACTCCTCTCCTGTCCTCTACGAGCAGTACTTC.

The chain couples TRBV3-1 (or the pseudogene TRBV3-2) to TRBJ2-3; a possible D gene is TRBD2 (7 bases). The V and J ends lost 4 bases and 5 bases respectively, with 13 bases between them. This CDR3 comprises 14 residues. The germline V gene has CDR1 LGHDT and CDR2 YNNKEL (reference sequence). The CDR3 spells CASSPRGRGDTQYF. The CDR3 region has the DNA TGTGCCAGCAGCCCGAGGGGGAGGGGAGATACGCAGTATTTT.

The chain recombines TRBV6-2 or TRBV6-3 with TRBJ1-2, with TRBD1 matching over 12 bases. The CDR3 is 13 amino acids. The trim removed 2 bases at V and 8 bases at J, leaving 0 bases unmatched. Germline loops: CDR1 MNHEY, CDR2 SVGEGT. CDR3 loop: CASSYGTGGGYTF. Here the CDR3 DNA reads TGTGCCAGCAGTTACGGGACAGGGGGCGGCTACACCTTC.